These 26 T cell receptor beta chains were sequenced from one sample in a study of shared clonotypes between healthy human individuals. Profiling relied on immunoSEQ multiplex PCR, and the TCRdb table lists in-frame clones only, not all of them. This sample has around 940,000 clones, with 60% to 85% found just once. Sequencing was done on a sample of memory CD4+ T cells sorted from blood. Subset: CD45RA-negative fraction. These receptors all come from a man between 18 and 35 years old in good health.

The chain links TRBV29-1 to TRBJ2-1; 15 positions agree with TRBD2. Germline assignment: CDR1 SQVTM and CDR2 ANQGSEA. The CDR3 is 16 amino acids. V lost 7 bases and J lost 6; bases outside the gene matches: 10. CDR3 nucleotides: TGCAGCGCCTCCCCCGGGACTAGCGGGGGGTTCAATGAGCAGTTCTTC. It is translated as CSASPGTSGGFNEQFF.

This chain connects TRBV28 to TRBJ2-7; tentatively, D is TRBD1 (6 bases). Trimming took off 10 bases at V and 4 bases at J, with 17 bases between the two ends. Germline-derived CDR1 and CDR2 are MDHEN and SYDVKM. The CDR3 has 13 amino acids. Here the CDR3 DNA reads TGTGCCACCGGAACAGGGTCCTCTTACGAGCAGTACTTC. It yields the protein CATGTGSSYEQYF.

The chain combines TRBV5-7 with TRBJ2-7; TRBD1 might be the D (6 bases). TRBV5-7 is identified as an open reading frame with a role that is uncertain. Trimming shortened V by 2 bases and J by 6 bases, and 9 bases separated the two germline ends. This CDR3 is 12 amino acids long. DNA of the CDR3: TGTGCCAGCAGCTTTGGACAGCGCGAGCAGTACTTC. Amino acid sequence: CASSFGQREQYF.

CDR3: CASSLGNQETQYF. The CDR3 coding sequence is TGCGCCAGCAGCTTAGGGAACCAAGAGACCCAGTACTTC. The J gene is TRBJ2-5, the V gene TRBV5-1, with D hard to call. The germline V and J ends were trimmed by 2 bases and 0 bases, with 5 bases remaining between them. Germline CDR1 reads SGHRS; CDR2 reads YFSETQ. The CDR3 consists of 13 residues.

V usage is TRBV5-6 and J usage is TRBJ2-7; perhaps TRBD2 as D (6 bases). The ends were cut back, 4 bases at V and 3 bases at J, with 17 bases in the middle. Per germline, CDR1 SGHDT and CDR2 YYEEEE. The CDR3 runs 15 residues. This CDR3 reads CASSTRSTSFYEQYF. CDR3 in DNA: TGTGCCAGCAGCACACGCTCGACTAGTTTCTACGAGCAGTACTTC.

CDR3 nucleotide sequence: TGCGCCAGCCGGGACTACCCCCACACGCAGTATTTT. The encoded protein is CASRDYPHTQYF. V and J are TRBV10-1 and TRBJ2-3; 7 bases are a match to TRBD2. CDR1 is WNHNN, CDR2 SYGVQD, per germline (reference sequence). V was clipped by 8 bases and J by 9 bases; unmatched bases: 8. There are 12 residues in the CDR3.

J is TRBJ2-7 and V is TRBV29-1, with 7 positions matching TRBD1. This CDR3 has 11 amino acids. V lost 7 bases to trimming and J lost 5 bases; unmatched junction nucleotides: 5. Germline CDR1 is SQVTM and CDR2 is ANQGSEA. The CDR3 DNA reads as TGCAGCGGGAGACAGGGCCACGAGCAGTACTTC. Amino acid sequence: CSGRQGHEQYF.

This clone was counted a single time. This sequence joins TRBV6-1 and TRBJ2-3, with 15 bases lining up with TRBD2. Per germline, CDR1 MNHNS and CDR2 SASEGT. The CDR3 covers 18 residues. After removal of 2 bases from V and 5 bases from J, the junction contained 8 bases not matched to a gene. DNA for the CDR3: TGTGCCAGCAGTGAACTTCCGGGACTAGCGGGAGGAGGAGATACGCAGTATTTT. It codes for CASSELPGLAGGGDTQYF.

The chain uses TRBV5-1 and TRBJ1-2; possible D gene TRBD1, 5 bases. CDR1 SGHRS and CDR2 YFSETQ come from the germline V gene. V was trimmed by 5 bases and J by 2 bases, leaving 10 bases between them. The CDR3 length is 13 residues. CDR3 protein: CASSKGDNYGYTF. CDR3 DNA: TGCGCCAGCAGTAAAGGGGACAACTATGGCTACACCTTC.

The rearrangement links TRBV9 to TRBJ1-2; D ambiguous. In germline, CDR1 is SGDLS, CDR2 YYNGEE. V lost 0 bases and J lost 0, with 12 bases in between. The CDR3 runs to 16 residues. CDR3 DNA: TGTGCCAGCAGCGTAGATGTACGGGTAGCTAACTATGGCTACACCTTC. Encoded protein: CASSVDVRVANYGYTF.

The chain carries TRBV7-9 and TRBJ1-4; 7 nucleotides align to TRBD1. V dropped 4 bases and J dropped 5; count of bases not matched to a gene: 7. Germline CDR1 is SEHNR and CDR2 is FQNEAQ (reference sequence). The CDR3 extends over 15 amino acids. The CDR3: CASSSGTAQNEKLFF. The CDR3 DNA follows: TGTGCCAGCAGCTCCGGGACAGCCCAAAATGAAAAACTGTTTTTT.

This clone was counted a single time. J is TRBJ2-5 and V is TRBV9, with TRBD1 identical over 7 bases. CDR1 is SGDLS, CDR2 YYNGEE, per germline. The CDR3 is 14 residues long. V trimming: 3 bases; J trimming: 2 bases; junction bases outside the gene matches: 4. The CDR3 here is CASSAGQKQETQYF. Written as DNA, the CDR3 is TGTGCCAGCAGCGCGGGACAGAAGCAAGAGACCCAGTACTTC.

J is TRBJ1-5 and V is TRBV7-2; TRBD1 matches 10 bases. Trimming at V came to 1 base and at J to 7 bases, leaving 7 bases not matched to a gene. This CDR3 is built from 16 residues. The V gene's germline CDR1 is SGHTA and CDR2 FQGNSA. CDR3 in DNA: TGTGCCAGCAGCTTAGGCGGCGGGACAGGGGTACAGCCCCAGCATTTT. It encodes CASSLGGGTGVQPQHF.

The rearrangement links TRBV11-3 to TRBJ2-2; tentatively, D is TRBD2 (6 bases). CDR1 and CDR2 from the germline V gene are SGHNT and YENEEA. Trimming took 5 bases from V and 1 from J, leaving 14 bases between them. This CDR3 comprises 16 residues. The CDR3: CASSTRLVGNTGELFF. CDR3 sequence (DNA): TGTGCCAGCAGCACTAGACTAGTAGGGAACACCGGGGAGCTGTTTTTT.

This chain connects TRBV5-1 to TRBJ1-2; D is undetermined. The CDR3 is 15 amino acids. Trimming pared 0 bases from V and 0 bases from J, leaving 9 bases between. Germline V gene sequence: CDR1 SGHRS, CDR2 YFSETQ. CDR3 sequence reads: CASSLGWIANYGYTF. CDR3 coding DNA: TGCGCCAGCAGCTTGGGTTGGATAGCTAACTATGGCTACACCTTC.

The chain carries TRBV4-1 and TRBJ2-5; TRBD1 matches at 9 bases. This CDR3 is built from 16 residues. V lost 5 bases, J lost 2 bases, and 9 bases stayed unmatched. Germline V gene sequence: CDR1 MGHRA, CDR2 YSYEKL. The CDR3 DNA reads TGCGCCAGCAGCGCGACAGGGGGAAAGGGACAAGAGACCCAGTACTTC. Translating gives CASSATGGKGQETQYF.

The CDR3 loop reads CASSQVPSGPDTQYF. CDR3 in DNA: TGCGCCAGCAGCCAAGTACCTAGCGGTCCAGATACGCAGTATTTT. V gene TRBV4-1 combines with J gene TRBJ2-3; 7 bases are a match to TRBD2. Germline trimming cut 1 base from V and 4 bases from J; bases unmatched to any gene: 5. Germline assignment: CDR1 MGHRA and CDR2 YSYEKL. The CDR3 loop spans 15 amino acids.

About this clone: Other nucleotide sequences from this sample produce the same CDR3. CDR3 sequence (DNA): TGTGCCAGCAGCTTAAACGGGAACACTGAAGCTTTCTTT. This codes for CASSLNGNTEAFF. The J gene is TRBJ1-1, the V gene TRBV7-3; D is undetermined. V was shortened by 1 base and J by 1 base, with 4 bases between the two germline ends. Per germline, CDR1 SGHTA and CDR2 FQGTGA. The CDR3 spans 13 residues.

The V call is TRBV6-5, the J call TRBJ1-4; tentative D call: TRBD1 (6 bases). This CDR3 region has 15 residues. Germline lookup yields CDR1 MNHEY and CDR2 SVGAGI. V lost 5 bases, J lost 8 bases, and 18 bases lay in between. CDR3 in DNA: TGTGCCAGCAGTCTCTTCAGGGGCGATATGGAAAAACTGTTTTTT. Its protein is CASSLFRGDMEKLFF.

A note on this clone: This is likely an artifact of a read error, given a far larger clone one base away. V and J are TRBV11-3 and TRBJ2-7, with no clear D. The germline gives CDR1 SGHNT, CDR2 YENEEA. The CDR3 has 12 amino acids. The chain's CDR3 is CASSLGPLEQCF. The CDR3 DNA sequence: TGTGCCAGCAGCTTAGGACCTCTAGAGCAGTGCTTC.

This clone turned up a few times. This chain links TRBV5-6 with TRBJ2-4; D ambiguous. Trimming took 0 bases from V and 1 from J, leaving 5 bases between them. CDR3 length: 14 amino acids. Germline-derived CDR1 and CDR2 are SGHDT and YYEEEE. This CDR3 reads CASSLGRAKNIQYF. The DNA of the CDR3 is TGTGCCAGCAGCTTGGGTCGGGCCAAAAACATTCAGTACTTC.

Regarding this clone: A much more abundant neighbour one base away suggests this may be a read error. In the same sample, other DNA sequences code for this CDR3. V and J are TRBV11-2 and TRBJ1-1; D remains ambiguous. CDR3 size: 13 residues. From germline, CDR1 is SGHAT and CDR2 FQNNGV. The V gene lost 5 bases and the J gene lost 1 base, with 8 bases spanning the gap. CDR3 nucleotide sequence: TGTGCCAGCAGCCCCCGGGGGAACACTGAAGCTTTCTTT. Protein product: CASSPRGNTEAFF. The whole variable domain, filled in from reference TRBV11-2 and TRBJ1-1, reads EAGVAQSPRYKIIEKRQSVAFWCNPISGHATLYWYQQILGQGPKLLIQFQNNGVVDDSQLPKDRFSAERLKGVDSTLKIQPAKLEDSAVYLCASSPRGNTEAFFGQGTRLTVV.

This chain links TRBV27 with TRBJ2-3; TRBD2 agrees at 7 bases. Germline values: CDR1 MNHEY, CDR2 SMNVEV (reference sequence). CDR3 length: 12 residues. V shed 3 bases and J 11 bases; nucleotides not matched to a gene: 5. CDR3: CASSLASGMQYF. CDR3 nucleotides: TGTGCCAGCAGTTTGGCTAGCGGTATGCAGTATTTT.

The chain combines TRBV4-2 with TRBJ2-3, with 10 bases that match TRBD2. Losses at the gene ends were 1 base for V and 6 bases for J; bases not matched to a gene: 10. Germline V gene data show CDR1 as LGHNA and CDR2 as YNFKEQ. The CDR3 runs to 17 residues. The CDR3 loop reads CASSQVGASGGKDTQYF. The CDR3 nucleotides are TGTGCCAGCAGCCAAGTGGGGGCTAGCGGGGGTAAGGATACGCAGTATTTT.

The rearrangement links TRBV9 to TRBJ2-2, with D uncertain. Germline CDR1 reads SGDLS; CDR2 reads YYNGEE. Trimming cost V 1 base and J 3 bases, with 7 bases left between them. The CDR3 runs to 14 residues. In DNA form, the CDR3 reads TGTGCCAGCAGCGTAAGACTCGACACCGGGGAGCTGTTTTTT. The encoded protein is CASSVRLDTGELFF.

V gene TRBV30 combines with J gene TRBJ2-5; TRBD2 agrees at 9 bases. After removal of 5 bases from V and 7 bases from J, the junction contained 8 bases not matched to a gene. The germline V gene encodes CDR1 GTSNPN and CDR2 SVGIG (reference sequence). CDR3 size: 13 residues. Here the CDR3 DNA reads TGTGCCTGGGGAGCGGGGGGCCGGGCGACCCAGTACTTC. Protein product: CAWGAGGRATQYF.